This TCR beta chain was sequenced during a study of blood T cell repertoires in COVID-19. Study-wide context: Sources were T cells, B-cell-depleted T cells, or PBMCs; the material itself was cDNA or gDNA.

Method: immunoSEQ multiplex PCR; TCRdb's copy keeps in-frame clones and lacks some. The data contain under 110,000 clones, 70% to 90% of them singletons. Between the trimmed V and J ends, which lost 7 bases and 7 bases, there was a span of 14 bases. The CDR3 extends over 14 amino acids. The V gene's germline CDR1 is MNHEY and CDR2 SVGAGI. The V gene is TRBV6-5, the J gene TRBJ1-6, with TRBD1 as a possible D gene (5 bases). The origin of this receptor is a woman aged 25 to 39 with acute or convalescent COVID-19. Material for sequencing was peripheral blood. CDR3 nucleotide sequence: TGTGCCAGCACTTCTAGGGGAATGAATTCACCCCTCCACTTT. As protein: CASTSRGMNSPLHF.